The 15 T cell receptor beta chains below all came from one sample that was sequenced in a study of shared clonotypes between healthy human individuals. Sequencing used immunoSEQ multiplex PCR; TCRdb keeps in-frame clones, though not all of them. Of millions of clones in the sample, roughly 94% were seen once. Source material: naive CD4+ T cells sorted from blood. Regarding subset: CD45RA+ positively selected. The receptors were gathered from a man younger than 30 in good health.

Note on this clone: The sample carries other DNA sequences with the same CDR3. This chain joins TRBV10-3 and TRBJ1-5, with D hard to call. The CDR3 covers 13 residues. V was clipped by 0 bases and J by 4 bases, with 4 bases between them. Germline CDR1 ENHRY, CDR2 SYGVKD. CDR3 in amino acids: CAISESGNQPQHF. The CDR3, as DNA: TGTGCCATCAGTGAGTCTGGTAATCAGCCCCAGCATTTT.

The J gene is TRBJ2-7, the V gene TRBV5-1; D ambiguous. The CDR3 is made up of 14 amino acids. Looked up from germline, CDR1 is SGHRS and CDR2 is YFSETQ. V was trimmed by 0 bases and J by 2 bases, leaving 9 bases between them. The CDR3 DNA reads as TGCGCCAGCAGCTTGGTGCAGGTACCCTACGAGCAGTACTTC. Encoded protein: CASSLVQVPYEQYF.

The CDR3 region is CASSQAPVTDTQYF. CDR3 DNA sequence: TGCGCCAGCAGCCAAGCCCCAGTCACAGATACGCAGTATTTT. The chain recombines TRBV4-3 with TRBJ2-3; D gene unclear. Germline V gene data show CDR1 as LGHNA and CDR2 as YSLEER. Trimming stripped 1 base from V and 2 bases from J, with 7 bases between. The CDR3 totals 14 residues.

The V call is TRBV7-2, the J call TRBJ2-5; 12 nucleotides match TRBD2. Germline trimming cut 5 bases from V and 5 bases from J; bases unmatched to any gene: 9. CDR1 and CDR2 (germline): SGHTA, FQGNSA. The CDR3 covers 16 residues. The DNA for the CDR3 is TGTGCCAGCAGCCCCGCCCTAGCGGGGGGGCAGGAGACCCAGTACTTC. Amino acid sequence: CASSPALAGGQETQYF.

V gene TRBV4-1 combines with J gene TRBJ1-2; 10 bases match TRBD1. This CDR3 region has 15 residues. Looked up from germline, CDR1 is MGHRA and CDR2 is YSYEKL. Losses at the gene ends were 2 bases for V and 6 bases for J; bases not matched to a gene: 6. The CDR3 nucleotides are TGCGCCAGCAGCCAATTCGGGACAGGGGCTAATGGCTACACCTTC. Protein product: CASSQFGTGANGYTF.

The CDR3, as DNA: TGTGCCAGCAGTTACCAGTGGAGGGAAAAGGATGGCTACACCTTC. As protein: CASSYQWREKDGYTF. V and J are TRBV6-5 and TRBJ1-2; D not resolved. In germline, CDR1 is MNHEY, CDR2 SVGAGI. This CDR3 region has 15 residues. Trimming shortened V by 2 bases and J by 6 bases, and 16 bases separated the two germline ends.

The CDR3 sequence is CASRRQGANEQYF. In DNA, the CDR3 is TGTGCCAGCAGGAGACAGGGGGCCAACGAGCAGTACTTC. The J gene is TRBJ2-7, the V gene TRBV2; 10 bases are a match to TRBD1. The CDR3 runs 13 residues. CDR1 and CDR2 from the germline V gene are SNHLY and FYNNEI. V trimming: 6 bases; J trimming: 5 bases; junction bases outside the gene matches: 4.

This sequence joins TRBV9 and TRBJ2-7; tentative D call: TRBD1 (6 bases). Trimming left V 2 bases short and J 11 bases short, with 20 bases between. Germline V gene lookup returns CDR1 SGDLS and CDR2 YYNGEE. The CDR3 is 14 residues long. This CDR3 reads CASSVTAEGGNKYF. CDR3 DNA: TGTGCCAGCAGCGTCACTGCCGAAGGGGGTAATAAGTACTTC. The full variable domain, its missing parts supplied by reference TRBV9 and TRBJ2-7, is DSGVTQTPKHLITATGQRVTLRCSPRSGDLSVYWYQQSLDQGLQFLIQYYNGEERAKGNILERFSAQQFPDLHSELNLSSLELGDSALYFCASSVTAEGGNKYFGPGTRLTVT.

As concerns this clone: Other DNA sequences in the sample encode the same CDR3. The chain joins TRBV6-6 to TRBJ1-3, with D unresolved. The CDR3 consists of 15 residues. The germline CDR1 and CDR2 sequences are MNHNY and SVGAGI (reference sequence). V lost 2 bases, J lost 0 bases, and 8 bases lay in between. The CDR3 coding sequence is TGTGCCAGCAGTTACCGGGGAAGCTCTGGAAACACCATATATTTT. This translates into CASSYRGSSGNTIYF.

V and J are TRBV10-3 and TRBJ1-3; 10 bases align to TRBD1. Germline V gene sequence: CDR1 ENHRY, CDR2 SYGVKD. After removal of 8 bases from V and 0 bases from J, the junction contained 16 bases not matched to a gene. The CDR3 loop spans 19 amino acids. CDR3 DNA: TGTGCCATCGGAGAAACGACAGGGGGCTTATTCTACTCTGGAAACACCATATATTTT. Protein product: CAIGETTGGLFYSGNTIYF.

Details on this clone: Additional DNA sequences in this sample encode the identical CDR3. V and J are TRBV2 and TRBJ1-3, with 9 positions matching TRBD1. CDR3 length: 14 amino acids. Germline values: CDR1 SNHLY, CDR2 FYNNEI. Trimming cost V 6 bases and J 4 bases; bases outside gene matches: 4. Here the CDR3 DNA reads TGTGCCAGCAGGGGACAGGGTTTAGGAAACACCATATATTTT. This codes for CASRGQGLGNTIYF.

This clone has just one count. CDR3 bases: TGTGCCAGCAGGAACCGGGACAGGGGCATGTACACCTTC. Protein product: CASRNRDRGMYTF. The chain carries TRBV2 and TRBJ1-2, with TRBD1 matching 10 bases. The CDR3 is 13 residues long. Germline V gene sequence: CDR1 SNHLY, CDR2 FYNNEI. V shed 6 bases and J 11 bases; nucleotides not matched to a gene: 9.

The V and J genes are TRBV7-2 and TRBJ2-5, with 15 bases aligning to TRBD2. The V segment lost 1 base and the J segment 3 bases; nucleotides outside the gene matches: 9. The CDR3 totals 19 residues. Germline CDR1 SGHTA, CDR2 FQGNSA. The CDR3 loop reads CASSLDFLGLAGGKETQYF. DNA of the CDR3: TGTGCCAGCAGCTTAGACTTTCTGGGACTAGCGGGGGGAAAAGAGACCCAGTACTTC.

Note on this clone: Other DNA sequences in this sample translate to the same CDR3. This chain joins TRBV6-5 and TRBJ2-2, with a tentative D call TRBD1 (5 bases). V was shortened by 5 bases and J by 2 bases, with 12 bases between the two germline ends. The CDR3 is 15 residues long. From germline, CDR1 is MNHEY and CDR2 SVGAGI. CDR3 in amino acids: CASSLAGANTGELFF. The CDR3, as DNA: TGTGCCAGCAGTCTCGCTGGGGCAAACACCGGGGAGCTGTTTTTT.

The chain joins TRBV10-3 to TRBJ2-2; D is ambiguous. The CDR3 is made up of 14 amino acids. CDR1 is ENHRY, CDR2 SYGVKD, per germline. The germline V and J ends were trimmed by 2 bases and 6 bases, with 10 bases remaining between them. The CDR3 DNA sequence: TGTGCCATCAGTGAGCGCGACTCTGCCGGGGAGCTGTTTTTT. Residues: CAISERDSAGELFF.